This T cell receptor beta chain was observed in a study of T cell responses to AZD1222 COVID-19 vaccine. Overall study results and limits: Across spike, vaccine-associated CD4 TCRs were found, dominant at 160-218 and 743-854.

This clone occurred a few times. Its target is unknown. Sequencing used immunoSEQ multiplex PCR; TCRdb keeps in-frame clones, though not all of them. The top ten clones hold around 5.1% of a sample with roughly 140,000 clones, 93% of them seen once. The sequenced sample was peripheral blood, obtained on day 0 of AZD1222 vaccination. This sequence originates from an adult in good health.

The CDR3 DNA follows: TGTGCCAGCAGCCAAGAATTGTGGGGTTATAGCACTGAAGCTTTCTTT. Amino acids: CASSQELWGYSTEAFF. The genes are TRBV3-1 (or the pseudogene TRBV3-2) and TRBJ1-1; D ambiguous. CDR3 length equals 16 residues. Germline V CDR1 and CDR2: LGHDT, YNNKEL (reference sequence). Trimming took off 0 bases at V and 4 bases at J, with 15 bases between the two ends.